This T cell receptor (beta chain) originates from a study of naive and memory T cell subsets. The study, taken as a whole, reports: In naive cells, over 95% of TCR sequences were seen only once.

Four subsets defined by CD45RA and CD27 were sorted after CD3, CD4, CD8 and live/dead staining. Germline V gives CDR1 SGHRS, CDR2 YFSETQ. The CDR3 runs 12 residues. V trimming: 4 bases; J trimming: 10 bases; junction bases outside the gene matches: 5. To note about this clonotype: Its matching antigen is unknown.

The beta constant-region primer was an equimolar mix of two oligonucleotides covering TRBC1 and TRBC2. TCRdb ran MiXCR on the UMI-ligation and nested PCR reads and lists one entry per CDR3 protein. The sample contains 140,000 to 150,000 distinct CDR3 sequences, about 15% of which appear only once. The chain has TRBV5-1 and TRBJ1-2; 9 nucleotides match TRBD1. The sequence was collected from a human donor in good health. Sample: naive CD4+ T cells from blood. The CDR3 DNA reads as TGCGCCAGCAGCATAGGACAGGGGCTCTACACCTTC. It codes for CASSIGQGLYTF.